Below, 30 T cell receptor beta chains from the same sample are listed, as sequenced in a study of blood T cell repertoires in COVID-19. TCRdb's table, derived via immunoSEQ multiplex PCR, lists solely in-frame clones and lacks some. The sample holds 350,000 or so clones, 90% seen once. Sequenced material: peripheral blood. These receptors were collected from a man younger than 30 with active or convalescent COVID-19.

The chain combines TRBV6-2 or TRBV6-3 with TRBJ2-7; a possible D gene is TRBD2 (7 bases). Germline V gives CDR1 MNHEY, CDR2 SVGEGT. Between the trimmed V and J ends, which lost 2 bases and 6 bases, there was a span of 14 bases. The CDR3 consists of 14 residues. CDR3 amino acids: CASSYRGGPGEQYF. The CDR3 nucleotides are TGTGCCAGCAGTTACAGGGGGGGACCTGGCGAGCAGTACTTC.

V gene TRBV20-1 combines with J gene TRBJ2-7; 7 nucleotides match TRBD2. The J segment lost 2 bases and the V segment lost 3 bases, leaving 10 bases of the junction unmatched. CDR3 length: 15 amino acids. Germline V gene data show CDR1 as DFQATT and CDR2 as SNEGSKA (reference sequence). The DNA of the CDR3 is TGCAGTGCTAGTCCCTTTACTAGCGATGCCTACGAGCAGTACTTC. Its protein is CSASPFTSDAYEQYF.

This chain uses TRBV5-1 with TRBJ2-7; D might be TRBD2 (5 bases). Looked up from germline, CDR1 is SGHRS and CDR2 is YFSETQ. The CDR3 has 13 residues. V lost 2 bases to trimming and J lost 2 bases, with 8 bases between them. CDR3 in amino acids: CASSFGMAYEQYF. CDR3 DNA sequence: TGCGCCAGCAGCTTCGGGATGGCCTACGAGCAGTACTTC.

CDR3 sequence (DNA): TGCGCCAGCCGCACGCTAGTAGGCAATGAGCAGTTCTTC. Protein sequence: CASRTLVGNEQFF. V is TRBV5-1 and J is TRBJ2-1; D remains ambiguous. This CDR3 is built from 13 residues. Trimming took 7 bases from V and 6 from J, leaving 14 bases between them. Germline values: CDR1 SGHRS, CDR2 YFSETQ.

Only one count was recorded for this clone. Within the sample, other DNA sequences also encode this same CDR3. The V call is TRBV6-5, the J call TRBJ1-2; no reliable D call. V lost 6 bases and J 4 bases, leaving 9 bases between the germline ends. Germline V gene lookup returns CDR1 MNHEY and CDR2 SVGAGI. The CDR3 length is 12 residues. CDR3 coding DNA: TGTGCCAGCAGCCGTGACTCCTATGGCTACACCTTC. This codes for CASSRDSYGYTF.

The chain joins TRBV7-2 to TRBJ2-7; TRBD1 matches at 9 bases. The V and J ends lost 3 bases and 3 bases, in that order; junction bases with no gene match: 0. The CDR3 runs to 13 residues. CDR1 SGHTA and CDR2 FQGNSA come from the germline V gene. This CDR3 is CASSLTGGYEQYF. For the CDR3, the DNA is TGTGCCAGCAGCTTGACAGGGGGCTACGAGCAGTACTTC.

This clone was counted a single time. A junction end diverges from the germline sequence, so it may reflect a read error. The chain combines TRBV6-5 with TRBJ2-5; D is unresolved. CDR1 is MNHEY, CDR2 SVGAGI, per germline. The CDR3 has 15 residues. The CDR3 reads CASSDSTPRSETQYF. In DNA form, the CDR3 reads TGTGCCAGCAGTGACTCGACTCCGAGGTCGGAGACCCAGTACTTC.

V usage is TRBV23-1 and J usage is TRBJ2-7; TRBD1 matches 7 bases. TRBV23-1 is noted as an ORF with a role that remains uncertain. CDR3 length: 15 amino acids. The junction had 12 bases not matched to a gene; V was cut back by 6 bases and J by 4 bases. CDR3 region: CASRKRYRGAYEQYF. For the CDR3, the DNA is TGCGCCAGCAGAAAAAGATACAGGGGAGCTTACGAGCAGTACTTC.

The chain recombines TRBV7-9 with TRBJ1-6, with D hard to call. With 1 base removed from V and 4 bases from J, the gap between germline ends came to 8 bases. The CDR3 covers 15 residues. CDR1 is SEHNR, CDR2 FQNEAQ, per germline (reference sequence). CDR3: CASSLVPDYNSPLHF. CDR3 DNA sequence: TGTGCCAGCAGCTTAGTCCCAGATTATAATTCACCCCTCCACTTT. Using reference TRBV7-9 and TRBJ1-6 for the parts outside the CDR3, the full variable domain is DTGVSQNPRHKITKRGQNVTFRCDPISEHNRLYWYRQTLGQGPEFLTYFQNEAQLEKSRLLSDRFSAERPKGSFSTLEIQRTEQGDSAMYLCASSLVPDYNSPLHFGNGTRLTVT.

The chain employs TRBV9 and TRBJ2-1, with a possible D match to TRBD2 (7 bases). Trimming left V 1 base short and J 9 bases short, with 17 bases between. CDR3 length: 15 residues. The germline CDR1 and CDR2 sequences are SGDLS and YYNGEE. This CDR3 reads CASSVYSGGAGEQFF. The CDR3 DNA reads TGTGCCAGCAGCGTATATAGTGGGGGGGCCGGTGAGCAGTTCTTC.

This clone was counted a single time. The chain links TRBV6-5 to TRBJ1-1, with D perhaps matching TRBD1 (6 bases). The V and J ends lost 0 bases and 5 bases respectively, with 13 bases between them. Germline-derived CDR1 and CDR2 are MNHEY and SVGAGI. The CDR3 loop spans 15 amino acids. The CDR3 DNA sequence: TGTGCCAGCAGTTACTCGAAGGGGGTGTCGACTGAAGCTTTCTTT. This sequence encodes CASSYSKGVSTEAFF.

This clone showed up just a few times. The rearrangement joins TRBV5-4 to TRBJ1-1, with 8 nucleotides matching TRBD1. CDR1 and CDR2 from the germline V gene are SGHNT and YYREEE (reference sequence). The CDR3 is 14 amino acids. The trim removed 5 bases at V and 4 bases at J, leaving 7 bases unmatched. The CDR3 nucleotides are TGTGCCAGCAGACCGGGACAGGCCTTCACTGAAGCTTTCTTT. This codes for CASRPGQAFTEAFF.

This chain connects TRBV7-7 to TRBJ2-5; the match to TRBD1 covers 9 bases. Germline CDR1 reads SSHAT; CDR2 reads FNYEAQ (reference sequence). Losses at the gene ends were 5 bases for V and 7 bases for J; bases not matched to a gene: 11. The CDR3 has 15 residues. The CDR3 spells CASSTGTGQGMTQYF. The CDR3 nucleotides are TGTGCCAGCAGCACGGGGACAGGGCAGGGGATGACCCAGTACTTC. Supplemented by reference TRBV7-7 and TRBJ2-5, the full variable domain reads GAGVSQSPRYKVTKRGQDVTLRCDPISSHATLYWYQQALGQGPEFLTYFNYEAQPDKSGLPSDRFSAERPEGSISTLTIQRTEQRDSAMYRCASSTGTGQGMTQYFGPGTRLLVL.

This clone was counted a single time. V usage is TRBV11-2 and J usage is TRBJ1-1; 9 nucleotides match TRBD1. CDR1 and CDR2 (germline): SGHAT, FQNNGV. Losses at the gene ends were 5 bases for V and 9 bases for J; bases not matched to a gene: 7. This CDR3 has 13 residues. The CDR3 protein is CASSVNRGRKAFF. The CDR3 DNA reads as TGTGCCAGCAGCGTTAACAGGGGGCGAAAAGCTTTCTTT.

The V and J genes are TRBV11-2 and TRBJ2-5, with TRBD1 matching over 7 bases. The germline V gene encodes CDR1 SGHAT and CDR2 FQNNGV. V was clipped by 0 bases and J by 5 bases; unmatched bases: 6. The CDR3 has 15 amino acids. The CDR3 loop is CASSLEGGAWETQYF. The CDR3 DNA reads as TGTGCCAGCAGCTTAGAAGGGGGCGCGTGGGAGACCCAGTACTTC. The variable domain in full, with the rest retrieved from reference TRBV11-2 and TRBJ2-5, is EAGVAQSPRYKIIEKRQSVAFWCNPISGHATLYWYQQILGQGPKLLIQFQNNGVVDDSQLPKDRFSAERLKGVDSTLKIQPAKLEDSAVYLCASSLEGGAWETQYFGPGTRLLVL.

The chain employs TRBV7-8 and TRBJ2-2; D is perhaps TRBD1 (6 bases). This CDR3 is 16 amino acids long. V gave up 5 bases and J gave up 1 base, with 14 bases separating them. The germline gives CDR1 SGHVS, CDR2 FQNEAQ. DNA of the CDR3: TGTGCCAGCAGCCCCCACCAGACAGGGAACACCGGGGAGCTGTTTTTT. This encodes CASSPHQTGNTGELFF.

CDR3 coding DNA: TGCAGTGCTAGTGGTCAGGGTAGGCCCTCTTTCTTT. Translating it yields CSASGQGRPSFF. This chain uses TRBV20-1 with TRBJ1-1; a weak D match, TRBD1 (5 bases). V gave up 3 bases and J gave up 12 bases, with 17 bases separating them. The CDR3 is 12 residues long. Germline CDR1 DFQATT, CDR2 SNEGSKA (reference sequence).

The chain carries TRBV3-1 (or the pseudogene TRBV3-2) and TRBJ2-7, with 8 nucleotides matching TRBD1. CDR3 size: 15 residues. The V gene end was trimmed by 4 bases and the J gene end by 6 bases; junction bases not matched to a gene: 11. Germline CDR1 and CDR2: LGHDT and YNNKEL (reference sequence). CDR3 DNA sequence: TGTGCCAGCAGCCCCCGGACAGGGAAGACCTCCGAGCAGTACTTC. This sequence encodes CASSPRTGKTSEQYF.

This clone was counted a single time. The CDR3: CASSQEVGARGYGYTF. The CDR3, as DNA: TGTGCCAGCAGCCAAGAAGTGGGGGCACGGGGCTATGGCTACACCTTC. The chain has TRBV4-2 and TRBJ1-2; maybe TRBD1 (6 bases). Germline CDR1 is LGHNA and CDR2 is YNFKEQ. Trimming took off 0 bases at V and 4 bases at J, with 15 bases between the two ends. This CDR3 is 16 amino acids long.

This CDR3 reads CASSLGQGYGYTF. The CDR3 coding sequence is TGTGCCAGCAGTTTAGGACAGGGCTATGGCTACACCTTC. This chain connects TRBV27 to TRBJ1-2; 8 nucleotides match TRBD1. From germline, CDR1 is MNHEY and CDR2 SMNVEV (reference sequence). This CDR3 comprises 13 residues. Unmatched junction bases numbered 0, after V lost 2 bases and J lost 4 bases.

The sample holds a few counts of this clone. CDR3: CASSLGVTGNGYTF. The CDR3 nucleotides read TGTGCCAGCAGCTTAGGTGTTACAGGGAATGGCTACACCTTC. This chain connects TRBV11-2 to TRBJ1-2; tentative D call: TRBD1 (6 bases). The germline V gene encodes CDR1 SGHAT and CDR2 FQNNGV. The V end was cut by 1 base, the J end by 6 bases, with 12 bases between. There are 14 residues in the CDR3. The full variable domain, its missing parts supplied by reference TRBV11-2 and TRBJ1-2, is EAGVAQSPRYKIIEKRQSVAFWCNPISGHATLYWYQQILGQGPKLLIQFQNNGVVDDSQLPKDRFSAERLKGVDSTLKIQPAKLEDSAVYLCASSLGVTGNGYTFGSGTRLTVV.

The chain combines TRBV4-2 with TRBJ1-5; maybe TRBD1 (5 bases). Germline V gene sequence: CDR1 LGHNA, CDR2 YNFKEQ. The CDR3 has 16 residues. Between the trimmed V and J ends, which lost 1 base and 4 bases, there was a span of 14 bases. The CDR3 nucleotides are TGTGCCAGCAGCCAAGGGGACTACGCCGAAAATCAGCCCCAGCATTTT. Its translation: CASSQGDYAENQPQHF.

This clone came up once. The rearrangement links TRBV4-3 to TRBJ2-5; 10 bases align to TRBD2. The CDR3 spans 17 residues. V was clipped by 0 bases and J by 2 bases; unmatched bases: 6. CDR1 is LGHNA, CDR2 YSLEER, per germline. The DNA for the CDR3 is TGCGCCAGCAGCCAAGACACAGCGGGGGGGATTCAAGAGACCCAGTACTTC. This sequence encodes CASSQDTAGGIQETQYF.

The chain employs TRBV4-3 and TRBJ1-3, with D uncertain. This CDR3 spans 15 amino acids. The V gene's germline CDR1 is LGHNA and CDR2 YSLEER. Trimming stripped 1 base from V and 0 bases from J, with 7 bases between. CDR3 sequence (DNA): TGCGCCAGCAGCCAAGGTCTGTACTCTGGAAACACCATATATTTT. Protein sequence: CASSQGLYSGNTIYF.

The CDR3: CASSFGGAKNEKLFF. The CDR3 DNA is TGTGCCAGCAGTTTTGGGGGGGCTAAGAATGAAAAACTGTTTTTT. The V call is TRBV28, the J call TRBJ1-4, with TRBD1 as a possible D gene (6 bases). The CDR3 consists of 15 residues. V shed 3 bases and J shed 5 bases, with 13 bases lying between them. Germline assignment: CDR1 MDHEN and CDR2 SYDVKM.

The gene calls are TRBV27 and TRBJ1-6; D is unresolved. V lost 5 bases to trimming and J lost 2 bases, with 16 bases between them. The germline V gene has CDR1 MNHEY and CDR2 SMNVEV (reference sequence). The CDR3 covers 17 residues. CDR3 amino acids: CASSRMAGPTYNSPLHF. CDR3 DNA sequence: TGTGCCAGCAGTCGAATGGCGGGTCCCACCTATAATTCACCCCTCCACTTT.

This rearrangement joins TRBV28 to TRBJ2-7; tentative D call: TRBD2 (6 bases). Between the trimmed V and J ends, which lost 1 base and 2 bases, there was a span of 12 bases. Germline CDR1 is MDHEN and CDR2 is SYDVKM. The CDR3 is 15 amino acids. The CDR3: CASSLLRGRPYEQYF. For the CDR3, the DNA is TGTGCCAGCAGTTTATTGCGGGGACGCCCCTACGAGCAGTACTTC.

This clone appeared once. The chain has TRBV7-9 and TRBJ2-3; 9 bases align to TRBD1. This CDR3 spans 14 amino acids. V gave up 5 bases and J gave up 1 base; unmatched junction bases: 1. Germline CDR1 and CDR2: SEHNR and FQNEAQ (reference sequence). The DNA of the CDR3 is TGTGCCAGCAGCCGGGACAGGGGCACAGATACGCAGTATTTT. It yields the protein CASSRDRGTDTQYF.

This clone has a handful of counts. The chain links TRBV5-4 to TRBJ1-2; TRBD1 might be the D (6 bases). The CDR3 is 15 residues long. Looked up from germline, CDR1 is SGHNT and CDR2 is YYREEE (reference sequence). Trimming stripped 4 bases from V and 0 bases from J, with 13 bases between. CDR3 protein: CASSPRTESNYGYTF. The CDR3 nucleotides are TGTGCCAGCAGCCCGAGGACAGAGTCTAACTATGGCTACACCTTC.

The V call is TRBV29-1, the J call TRBJ1-2; D call uncertain. This CDR3 has 12 residues. From germline, CDR1 is SQVTM and CDR2 ANQGSEA. V lost 4 bases and J 8 bases, leaving 14 bases between the germline ends. The DNA for the CDR3 is TGCAGCGTTGGCAGCGGAACTAGGGGCTACACCTTC. Encoded protein: CSVGSGTRGYTF.